This T cell receptor beta chain stems from a study of blood T cell repertoires in COVID-19. Sequenced by immunoSEQ multiplex PCR; TCRdb stores in-frame clones only, minus some. In the table there are roughly 80,000 clones, approximately 80% of which are singletons. This clone is a singleton in its sample. What was sequenced was peripheral blood. This TCR was sampled from a man aged 60 to 75 with active or convalescent COVID-19.

CDR3 nucleotides: TGTGCCAGCAGTTCCTCGAGCGGGGGGGCCGTTGAGCAGTTCTTC. Its protein is CASSSSSGGAVEQFF. The chain uses TRBV27 and TRBJ2-1; 10 nucleotides agree with TRBD2. The V and J ends lost 4 bases and 9 bases, in that order; junction bases with no gene match: 9. The CDR3 contains 15 residues. The germline V gene encodes CDR1 MNHEY and CDR2 SMNVEV (reference sequence).